This T cell receptor (beta chain) stems from a study of shared clonotypes between healthy human individuals. Study results and limitations: The study generally estimated greater richness for naive than memory subsets.

Germline V gene sequence: CDR1 MGHRA, CDR2 YSYEKL. This CDR3 region has 14 residues. J lost 5 bases, V lost 4 bases, and 3 bases had no gene match. The authors distributed each subset's genomic DNA evenly over several immunoSEQ plates. Authors' processing steps: Junction-only sequences without quality scores came from ImmunoSEQ, so filtering differed. Measured with immunoSEQ multiplex PCR; TCRdb has only the in-frame clones, and not every one. For V, J and clone size, that table is used; D and trimming come from the DNA. The profile shows just over 2,000,000 clones, about 95% of them singletons. Notes on this clone: Its cognate antigen is unknown.

In the naive CD8 group, cells lacked CD45RO and were positively selected for CCR7, so terminally differentiated effector memory CD45RA+ cells were left out. Donors included only healthy HIV-negative adults lacking recent acute infections or vaccinations. This chain links TRBV4-1 with TRBJ2-1, with 9 nucleotides matching TRBD2. This TCR was recovered from a man aged 18 to 30 in good health. Sequencing used naive CD8+ T cells sorted from blood. CDR3 DNA sequence: TGCGCCAGCAGCCGAGTAGCGGGAGACAATGAGCAGTTCTTC. Protein sequence: CASSRVAGDNEQFF.